These 30 T cell receptor beta chains were all obtained from the same sample, sequenced in a study of T-cell reconstitution after alpha-beta-depleted transplantation in children. TCRbeta library construction was performed incorporating unique molecular identifiers. TCRdb analysed the PCR reads with MiXCR anew, one entry per CDR3 protein. The repertoire has more than 500,000 distinct CDR3 sequences, roughly an eighth of them found once; the top ten carry around 13%. The sample consisted of PBMCs, mostly from graft donor cells, taken 180 days after TCRalphabeta/CD19-depleted stem cell transplant. All receptors come from a female patient aged 2 to 10 who had a stem cell transplant for aplastic anemia, so the T cells may come from the graft donor.

The CDR3 DNA reads TGTGCCAGCAGTGAAGTCGTCCGGGGGGAGAGCTCCTACGAGCAGTACGTC. This gives the protein CASSEVVRGESSYEQYV. The chain uses TRBV2 and TRBJ2-7; TRBD2 aligns across 7 bases. V lost 1 base and J lost 0; bases outside the gene matches: 9. This CDR3 region has 17 residues. The germline V gene has CDR1 SNHLY and CDR2 FYNNEI.

The V call is TRBV9, the J call TRBJ2-2, with 12 nucleotides matching TRBD1. Germline CDR1 and CDR2: SGDLS and YYNGEE. This CDR3 contains 15 residues. Trimming at V came to 3 bases and at J to 6 bases, leaving 3 bases not matched to a gene. The CDR3 DNA reads as TGTGCCAGCAGCGACCGGGACAGGGGGCCCGGGGAGCTGTTTTTT. The encoded protein is CASSDRDRGPGELFF.

The gene calls are TRBV11-2 and TRBJ2-7; 12 bases are a match to TRBD2. J gave up 4 bases and V 4 bases, and 14 bases lay outside the gene matches. The CDR3 runs 18 residues. Germline V gene lookup returns CDR1 SGHAT and CDR2 FQNNGV. The CDR3 region is CASSSRTSGEMAKYEQYV. The CDR3 region has the DNA TGTGCCAGCAGCTCGAGGACTAGCGGGGAGATGGCGAAGTACGAGCAGTACGTC.

The gene calls are TRBV12-3 or TRBV12-4 and TRBJ1-4; D is ambiguous. The CDR3 totals 15 residues. Trimming shortened V by 2 bases and J by 3 bases, and 10 bases separated the two germline ends. In DNA form, the CDR3 reads TGTGCCAGCAGTTTATCGGGGAGGGCTAATGAAAAACTGTTTTTT. It translates to CASSLSGRANEKLFF.

This clonotype was detected ten times or more. The rearrangement joins TRBV12-3 or TRBV12-4 to TRBJ2-2; D perhaps matches TRBD2 (5 bases). The CDR3 sequence is 12 residues long. V lost 5 bases and J lost 6, with 7 bases in between. CDR3 in amino acids: CASSLSAGELFF. The DNA of the CDR3 is TGTGCCAGCAGTCTTAGCGCCGGGGAGCTGTTTTTT.

This chain connects TRBV5-1 to TRBJ1-5; D call uncertain. The CDR3 consists of 16 residues. Trimming took off 4 bases at V and 2 bases at J, with 16 bases between the two ends. Per the germline V gene, CDR1 is SGHRS and CDR2 is YFSETQ. This CDR3 is CASSPSPNSGNQPQHF. The CDR3 coding sequence is TGCGCCAGCAGCCCCTCACCGAACTCGGGCAATCAGCCCCAGCATTTT.

The chain has TRBV27 and TRBJ2-4; D unclear. The CDR3 is 15 residues long. Trimming removed 4 bases from V and 3 bases from J, with 13 bases in between. Germline assignment: CDR1 MNHEY and CDR2 SMNVEV (reference sequence). The CDR3 loop reads CASSSVGMGKNIQYF. Here the CDR3 DNA reads TGTGCCAGCAGTTCCGTGGGTATGGGCAAAAACATTCAGTACTTC.

A few counts support this clonotype. The chain is built from TRBV7-2 and TRBJ2-6; D remains ambiguous. The CDR3 consists of 18 residues. Deletions cut 3 bases from V and 0 bases from J, with 15 bases between. Germline CDR1 is SGHTA and CDR2 is FQGNSA. The CDR3 sequence: CASSLRRARYSGANVLTF. The CDR3 DNA is TGTGCCAGCAGCTTGCGACGGGCAAGGTACTCTGGGGCCAACGTCCTGACTTTC.

The chain couples TRBV6-4 to TRBJ2-7; TRBD1 might be the D (6 bases). V lost 0 bases to trimming and J lost 3 bases, with 9 bases between them. The length of the CDR3 is 14 residues. Germline CDR1 and CDR2: MRHNA and SNTAGT. In nucleotides, the CDR3 is TGTGCCAGCAGTGACTCGGACAGAAACTACGAGCAGTACGTC. It is translated as CASSDSDRNYEQYV.

Here the CDR3 DNA reads TGCAGTGCTCGGGGCGGAGGATATCAGCCCCAGCATTTT. Its protein product is CSARGGGYQPQHF. The chain uses TRBV20-1 and TRBJ1-5, with TRBD1 as a possible D gene (5 bases). The CDR3 is 13 residues long. CDR1 and CDR2 from the germline V gene are DFQATT and SNEGSKA (reference sequence). The V and J ends lost 5 bases and 5 bases respectively, with 13 bases between them.

The chain carries TRBV12-3 or TRBV12-4 and TRBJ1-6; unclear D gene. The germline V and J ends were trimmed by 1 base and 7 bases, with 11 bases remaining between them. The CDR3 covers 15 residues. CDR3 sequence reads: CASSLGLTSNSPLHF. The CDR3 bases are TGTGCCAGCAGTTTAGGACTTACATCGAATTCACCCCTCCACTTT.

This clonotype was seen more than once but under ten times. The chain carries TRBV28 and TRBJ2-7; D is undetermined. The CDR3 has 14 residues. The V gene's germline CDR1 is MDHEN and CDR2 SYDVKM. Trimming took 1 base from V and 0 from J, leaving 7 bases between them. This CDR3 is CASSLSLHSYEQYF. CDR3 nucleotides: TGTGCCAGCAGTTTATCTCTCCACTCCTACGAGCAGTACTTC. The full variable domain, its missing parts supplied by reference TRBV28 and TRBJ2-7, is DVKVTQSSRYLVKRTGEKVFLECVQDMDHENMFWYRQDPGLGLRLIYFSYDVKMKEKGDIPEGYSVSREKKERFSLILESASTNQTSMYLCASSLSLHSYEQYFGPGTRLTVT.

This clonotype was seen only a few times. The chain combines TRBV28 with TRBJ1-5; D not certain. V was shortened by 3 bases and J by 4 bases, with 10 bases between the two germline ends. There are 14 residues in the CDR3. CDR1 is MDHEN, CDR2 SYDVKM, per germline. CDR3 loop: CASSFNGPNQPQHF. CDR3 sequence (DNA): TGTGCCAGCAGTTTTAATGGGCCGAATCAGCCCCAGCATTTT.

Many counts were recorded for this clonotype. The CDR3 region has the DNA TGTGCCAGCAGCTCCCGGGACAAAGGAGGCGGGGAGCTGTTTTTT. Protein product: CASSSRDKGGGELFF. V gene TRBV7-2 combines with J gene TRBJ2-2; D may be TRBD1 (6 bases). Trimming stripped 4 bases from V and 7 bases from J, with 16 bases between. The CDR3 has 15 residues. Germline CDR1 SGHTA, CDR2 FQGNSA.

The chain recombines TRBV4-3 with TRBJ2-3, with D perhaps matching TRBD2 (6 bases). V was shortened by 0 bases and J by 3 bases, with 10 bases between the two germline ends. The length of the CDR3 is 15 residues. Germline V gives CDR1 LGHNA, CDR2 YSLEER. Written as DNA, the CDR3 is TGCGCCAGCAGCCAAGACCTGACTAGGACAGATACGCAGTATTTT. This translates into CASSQDLTRTDTQYF.

This chain uses TRBV20-1 with TRBJ2-3; 11 bases align to TRBD2. The V gene end was trimmed by 4 bases and the J gene end by 6 bases; junction bases not matched to a gene: 9. There are 15 residues in the CDR3. Germline V lookup: CDR1 DFQATT, CDR2 SNEGSKA (reference sequence). CDR3 region: CSATVTSGDRDTQYF. The CDR3 bases are TGCAGTGCTACCGTGACTAGCGGGGACCGGGATACGCAGTATTTT.

This clonotype was seen a few times. J is TRBJ2-7 and V is TRBV7-2; TRBD2 agrees at 8 bases. Trimming cost V 1 base and J 4 bases; bases outside gene matches: 6. In germline, CDR1 is SGHTA, CDR2 FQGNSA. The length of the CDR3 is 15 residues. CDR3 protein: CASSLVLAEAYEQYV. CDR3 coding DNA: TGTGCCAGCAGCTTAGTACTAGCGGAGGCGTACGAGCAGTACGTC.

A single count supports this clonotype. Germline is not matched at one junction end, which may reflect a read error. CDR3 in DNA: TGTACCAGCAGCTTAGCGGCGGAAAAGAACACTGAAGCTTTCTTT. This sequence encodes CTSSLAAEKNTEAFF. This chain uses TRBV7-9 with TRBJ1-1, with D unresolved. This CDR3 spans 15 amino acids. Germline V gene data show CDR1 as SEHNR and CDR2 as FQNEAQ (reference sequence).

The table lists this clonotype with many counts. This chain joins TRBV6-9 and TRBJ1-1, with 7 bases identical to TRBD1. Germline trimming cut 0 bases from V and 0 bases from J; bases unmatched to any gene: 10. Germline values: CDR1 MNHGY, CDR2 SVAAGI. The CDR3 contains 18 residues. The CDR3 nucleotides are TGTGCCAGCAGTTATTCGTATCCTGGGACAGACCTGAACACTGAAGCTTTCTTT. Translation gives CASSYSYPGTDLNTEAFF.

This clonotype was recorded a few times. The CDR3 bases are TGTGCCAGCAGCTACCCCTTAAGACAAGGGATCTATGGCTACACCTTC. Its translation: CASSYPLRQGIYGYTF. The chain employs TRBV7-2 and TRBJ1-2; no clear D gene. Trimming cost V 4 bases and J 4 bases, with 19 bases left between them. Germline values: CDR1 SGHTA, CDR2 FQGNSA. CDR3 length: 16 residues.

There are many counts of this clonotype. V and J are TRBV24-1 and TRBJ2-7; 7 bases line up with TRBD2. Germline V CDR1 and CDR2: KGHDR, SFDVKD. This CDR3 is 15 amino acids long. Trimming cost V 8 bases and J 1 base; bases outside gene matches: 10. CDR3 protein: CATTEGLRGSYEQYF. Written as DNA, the CDR3 is TGTGCCACCACTGAAGGTCTGCGGGGGTCCTACGAGCAGTACTTC.

At least ten counts were recorded for this clonotype. The gene calls are TRBV27 and TRBJ2-7; D is perhaps TRBD1 or TRBD2 (5 bases each). The germline V and J ends were trimmed by 2 bases and 6 bases, with 8 bases remaining between them. Germline loops: CDR1 MNHEY, CDR2 SMNVEV (reference sequence). This CDR3 has 12 residues. The chain's CDR3 is CASSLPGREQYF. The CDR3 DNA sequence: TGTGCCAGCAGTTTACCGGGACGCGAGCAGTACTTC.

This sequence joins TRBV28 and TRBJ2-7; 9 bases agree with TRBD1. CDR3 size: 16 residues. The germline gives CDR1 MDHEN, CDR2 SYDVKM. V gave up 5 bases and J gave up 5 bases; unmatched junction bases: 13. The CDR3, as DNA: TGTGCCAGCAGTCTTCGACAGGGGGTGGTTTATCACGAGCAGTACTTC. Translation gives CASSLRQGVVYHEQYF.

The V call is TRBV19, the J call TRBJ1-5; 11 bases fit TRBD1. Per the germline V gene, CDR1 is LNHDA and CDR2 is SQIVND (reference sequence). With V trimmed by 3 bases and J by 5 bases, 3 bases remained unmatched. The CDR3 length is 15 residues. The CDR3 region is CASSIRTGGDQPQHF. The CDR3 bases are TGTGCCAGTAGTATCCGGACAGGGGGCGATCAGCCCCAGCATTTT.

V gene TRBV5-5 combines with J gene TRBJ2-5; tentative D call: TRBD2 (5 bases). Germline V gene data show CDR1 as SGHKS and CDR2 as YYEKEE (reference sequence). The ends were cut back, 0 bases at V and 7 bases at J, with 13 bases in the middle. The CDR3 totals 14 residues. In DNA, the CDR3 is TGTGCCAGCAGCTTGGTCGTAATGGGAGCGACCCAGTACTTC. It codes for CASSLVVMGATQYF.

This clonotype was detected only a few times. This chain uses TRBV29-1 with TRBJ2-1; 12 bases match TRBD2. V shed 2 bases and J 4 bases; nucleotides not matched to a gene: 9. Germline V gene data show CDR1 as SQVTM and CDR2 as ANQGSEA. CDR3 length: 17 residues. CDR3 protein: CSVESTSGSPIYNEQFF. In DNA form, the CDR3 reads TGCAGCGTTGAATCGACTAGCGGGAGCCCCATATACAATGAGCAGTTCTTC.

This clonotype was found a few times. The J gene is TRBJ2-5, the V gene TRBV15; D unclear. The V gene's germline CDR1 is LNHNV and CDR2 YYDKDF (reference sequence). V was trimmed by 0 bases and J by 2 bases, leaving 4 bases between them. There are 13 residues in the CDR3. CDR3 sequence: CATSRDLQETQYF. DNA of the CDR3: TGTGCCACCAGCAGAGACCTACAAGAGACCCAGTACTTC.

This clonotype has ten or more counts. The chain is built from TRBV5-1 and TRBJ2-3; TRBD2 matches 10 bases. This CDR3 has 15 residues. V shed 2 bases, J shed 1 base, and the junction held 1 base outside the gene matches. Germline V gene sequence: CDR1 SGHRS, CDR2 YFSETQ. DNA for the CDR3: TGCGCCAGCAGCTTCGGACTAGCGGGCACAGATACGCAGTATTTT. Encoded protein: CASSFGLAGTDTQYF.

V and J are TRBV11-3 and TRBJ2-1, with D unclear. This CDR3 spans 14 amino acids. In germline, CDR1 is SGHNT, CDR2 YENEEA. V was cut by 0 bases and J by 5 bases, with 8 bases left in between. The DNA of the CDR3 is TGTGCCAGCAGCTTAGAGGTCGTAAACAATGAGCAGTTCTTC. It yields the protein CASSLEVVNNEQFF.

This chain connects TRBV7-2 to TRBJ1-1; unclear D gene. Trimming left V 3 bases short and J 2 bases short, with 10 bases between. This CDR3 is 14 amino acids long. The germline V gene has CDR1 SGHTA and CDR2 FQGNSA. In DNA form, the CDR3 reads TGTGCCAGCAGCTTCTCGCCGGGTAACACTGAAGCTTTCTTT. Its translation: CASSFSPGNTEAFF.